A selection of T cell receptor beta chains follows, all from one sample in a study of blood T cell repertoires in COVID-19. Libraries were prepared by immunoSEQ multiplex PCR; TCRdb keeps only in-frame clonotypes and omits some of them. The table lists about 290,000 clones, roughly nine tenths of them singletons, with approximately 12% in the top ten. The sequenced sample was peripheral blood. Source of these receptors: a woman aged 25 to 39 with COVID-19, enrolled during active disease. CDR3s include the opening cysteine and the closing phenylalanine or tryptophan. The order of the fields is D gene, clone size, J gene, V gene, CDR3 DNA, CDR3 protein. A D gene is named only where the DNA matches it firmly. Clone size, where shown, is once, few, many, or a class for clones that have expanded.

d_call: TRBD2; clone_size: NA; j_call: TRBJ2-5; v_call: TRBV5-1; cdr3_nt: TGCGCCAGCAGCTTGGAGGGACTAGTTCGGGAGACCCAGTACTTC; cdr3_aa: CASSLEGLVRETQYF
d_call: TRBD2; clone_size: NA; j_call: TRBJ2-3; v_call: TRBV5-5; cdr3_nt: TGTGCCAGCAGCCCGATAGCGGGCCTGAGCACAGATACGCAGTATTTT; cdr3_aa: CASSPIAGLSTDTQYF
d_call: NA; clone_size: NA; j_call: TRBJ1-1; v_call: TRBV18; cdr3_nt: TGTGCCAGCACAAAGGCACAGGATACTGAAGCTTTCTTT; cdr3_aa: CASTKAQDTEAFF
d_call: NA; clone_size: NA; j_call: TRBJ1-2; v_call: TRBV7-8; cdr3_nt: TGTGCCAGCAGCCTCGGACATTATGGCTACACCTTC; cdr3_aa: CASSLGHYGYTF
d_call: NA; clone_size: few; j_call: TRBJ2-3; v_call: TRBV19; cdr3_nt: TGTGCCAGTAGTATATGGGGGGGCCAAGGAGATACGCAGTATTTT; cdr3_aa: CASSIWGGQGDTQYF
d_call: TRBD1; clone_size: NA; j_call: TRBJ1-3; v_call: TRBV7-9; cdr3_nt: TGTGCCAGCAGCTTAGGCCTCGGACAGGCTGGAAACACCATATATTTT; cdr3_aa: CASSLGLGQAGNTIYF
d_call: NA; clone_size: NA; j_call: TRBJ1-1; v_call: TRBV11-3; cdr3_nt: TGTGCCAGCAGCTTACGAGCCGGGAACACTGAAGCTTTCTTT; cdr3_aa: CASSLRAGNTEAFF
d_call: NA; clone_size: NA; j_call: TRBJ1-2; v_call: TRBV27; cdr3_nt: TGTGCCAGCAGACCACAGGTCGGCTATGGCTACACCTTC; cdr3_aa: CASRPQVGYGYTF
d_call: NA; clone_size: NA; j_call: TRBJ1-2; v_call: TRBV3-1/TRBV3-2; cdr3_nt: TGTGCCAGCAGCGACGACAGGCCCTATGGCTACACCTTC; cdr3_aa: CASSDDRPYGYTF
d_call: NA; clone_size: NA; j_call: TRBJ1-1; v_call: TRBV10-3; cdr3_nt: TGTGCCATCAGTGAGTCTGAAGGAGTACACACTGAAGCTTTCTTT; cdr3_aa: CAISESEGVHTEAFF
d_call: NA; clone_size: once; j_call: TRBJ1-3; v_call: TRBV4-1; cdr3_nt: TGCGCCAGCAGCCACCAGGGGATCTCTGGAAACACCATATATTTT; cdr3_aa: CASSHQGISGNTIYF
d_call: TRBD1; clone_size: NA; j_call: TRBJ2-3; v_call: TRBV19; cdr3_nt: TGTGCCAGTAGCCTACTGGCGGGACAGGGGGTAGATACGCAGTATTTT; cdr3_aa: CASSLLAGQGVDTQYF
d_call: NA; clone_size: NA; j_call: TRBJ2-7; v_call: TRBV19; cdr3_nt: TGTGCCAGTACCCCAAGGGGGACCCAAGACGAGCAGTACTTC; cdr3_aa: CASTPRGTQDEQYF
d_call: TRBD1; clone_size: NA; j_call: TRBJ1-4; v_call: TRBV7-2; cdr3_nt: TGTGCCAGCAGTCCCCGGGACAGGGGAGAAAAACTGTTTTTT; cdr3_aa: CASSPRDRGEKLFF
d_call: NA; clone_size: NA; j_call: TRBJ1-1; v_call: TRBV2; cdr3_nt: TGTGCCAGCAGTGCCCTACCCAACACTGAAGCTTTCTTT; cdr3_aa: CASSALPNTEAFF
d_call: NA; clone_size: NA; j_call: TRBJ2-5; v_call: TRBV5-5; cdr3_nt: TGTGCCAGCAGCCAATTAGAATGGTACCAAGAGACCCAGTACTTC; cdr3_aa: CASSQLEWYQETQYF
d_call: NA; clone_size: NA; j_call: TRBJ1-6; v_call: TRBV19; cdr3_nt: TGTGCCAGCGGAAACAGGGCTGATAATTCACCCCTCCACTTT; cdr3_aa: CASGNRADNSPLHF
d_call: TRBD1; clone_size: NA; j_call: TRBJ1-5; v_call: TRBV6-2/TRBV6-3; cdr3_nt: TGTGCCAGCAGCCTACAGGGGGAGAATCAGCCCCAGCATTTT; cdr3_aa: CASSLQGENQPQHF
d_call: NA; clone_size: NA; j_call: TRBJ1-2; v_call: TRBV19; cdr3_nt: TGTGCCAGTAGTATTGGCAGAACGGGCTACACCTTC; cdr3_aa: CASSIGRTGYTF
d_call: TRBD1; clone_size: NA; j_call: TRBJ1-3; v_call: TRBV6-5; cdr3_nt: TGTGCCAGCAGTCCACACAGGGGTCAGGGAAACACCATATATTTT; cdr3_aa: CASSPHRGQGNTIYF
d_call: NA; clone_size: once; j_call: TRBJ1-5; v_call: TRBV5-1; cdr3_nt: TGCGCCAGCTCTATTACAGGGAATCAGCCCCAGCATTTT; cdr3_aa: CASSITGNQPQHF
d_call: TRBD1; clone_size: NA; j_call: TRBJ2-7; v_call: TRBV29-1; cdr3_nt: TGCAGCGTTTGTGGACAGGGGGCTGGAGAGCAGTACTTC; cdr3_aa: CSVCGQGAGEQYF
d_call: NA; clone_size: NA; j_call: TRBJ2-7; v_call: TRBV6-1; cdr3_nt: TGTGCCAGCAGTGAATGGGTCGGGGAGAAAAACGAGCAGTACTTC; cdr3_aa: CASSEWVGEKNEQYF
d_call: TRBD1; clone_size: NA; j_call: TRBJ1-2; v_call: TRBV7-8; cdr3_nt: TGTGCCAGCAGCTCAGCCCTCAGGACAGGGGAGAACTATGGCTACACCTTC; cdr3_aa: CASSSALRTGENYGYTF
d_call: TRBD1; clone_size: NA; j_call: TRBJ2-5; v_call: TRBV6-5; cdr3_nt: TGTGCCAGCAGTACCGACAGGGGGATCCAAGAGACCCAGTACTTC; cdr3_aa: CASSTDRGIQETQYF
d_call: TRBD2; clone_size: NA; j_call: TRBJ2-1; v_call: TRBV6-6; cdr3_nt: TGTGCCAGCAGAAACACGGGGGGAGGAAGTAGTCGCGAGCAGTTCTTC; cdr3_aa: CASRNTGGGSSREQFF
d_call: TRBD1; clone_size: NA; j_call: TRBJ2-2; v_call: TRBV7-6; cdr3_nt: TGTGCCAGCAGCTCACAGGGGGCCGGGGAGCTGTTTTTT; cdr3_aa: CASSSQGAGELFF
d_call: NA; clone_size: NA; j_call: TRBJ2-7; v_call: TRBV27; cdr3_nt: TGTGCCAGCAGTTTTTTCCCCCCCCGACAGCTTCCTTACGAGCAGTACTTC; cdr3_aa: CASSFFPPRQLPYEQYF
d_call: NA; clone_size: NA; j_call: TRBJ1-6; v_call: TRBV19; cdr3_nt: TGTGCCAGTAGCGACAGTAATAATTCACCCCTCCACTTT; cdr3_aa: CASSDSNNSPLHF
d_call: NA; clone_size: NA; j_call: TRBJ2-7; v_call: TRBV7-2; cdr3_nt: TGTGCCAGCAGCTTAGGTCAGGGACTTAACTACGAGCAGTACTTC; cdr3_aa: CASSLGQGLNYEQYF
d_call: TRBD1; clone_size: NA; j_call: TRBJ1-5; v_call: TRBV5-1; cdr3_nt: TGCGCCAGCAGCTCCGGACAGGGGGCCCAGCCCCAGCATTTT; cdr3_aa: CASSSGQGAQPQHF
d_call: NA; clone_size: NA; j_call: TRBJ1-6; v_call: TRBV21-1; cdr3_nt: TGTGCCAGCAGAGCAGAAGGAGATGATTATTCACCCCTCCACTTT; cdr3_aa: CASRAEGDDYSPLHF
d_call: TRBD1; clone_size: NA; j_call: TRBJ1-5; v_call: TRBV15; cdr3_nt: TGTGCCACCAGCAGAGGGGGGACAGCTGATAATCAGCCCCAGCATTTT; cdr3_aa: CATSRGGTADNQPQHF
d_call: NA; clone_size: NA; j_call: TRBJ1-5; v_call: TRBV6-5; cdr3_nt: TGTGCCAGCACGTCCGGGCAGCCCCAGCATTTT; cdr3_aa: CASTSGQPQHF
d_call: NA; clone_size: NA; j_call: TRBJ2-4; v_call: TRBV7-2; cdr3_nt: TGTGCCAGCAGCTACGGGTCGTACATTCAGTACTTC; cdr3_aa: CASSYGSYIQYF